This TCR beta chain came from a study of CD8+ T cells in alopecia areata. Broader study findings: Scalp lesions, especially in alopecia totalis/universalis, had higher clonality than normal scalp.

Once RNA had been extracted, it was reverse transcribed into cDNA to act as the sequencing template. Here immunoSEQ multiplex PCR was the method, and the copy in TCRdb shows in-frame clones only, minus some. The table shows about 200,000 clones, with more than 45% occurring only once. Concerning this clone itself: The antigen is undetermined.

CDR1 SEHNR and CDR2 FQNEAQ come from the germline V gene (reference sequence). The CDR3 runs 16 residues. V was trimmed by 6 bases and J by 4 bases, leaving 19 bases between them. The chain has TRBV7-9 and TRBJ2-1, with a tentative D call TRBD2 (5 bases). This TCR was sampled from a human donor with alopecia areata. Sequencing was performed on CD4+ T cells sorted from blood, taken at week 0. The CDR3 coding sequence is TGTGCCAGCAGTCCGATAAGCGGAGCCGTTTACAATGAGCAGTTCTTC. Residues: CASSPISGAVYNEQFF.